Included here is one T cell receptor beta chain sequence, with context. The data were produced by immunoSEQ multiplex PCR, yet TCRdb's version contains in-frame clones alone and is incomplete. This table has 150,000 to 200,000 clones, more than 65% appearing once. CDR3 size: 13 residues. V shed 7 bases and J 8 bases; nucleotides not matched to a gene: 7. From germline, CDR1 is LNHDA and CDR2 SQIVND (reference sequence). These data are taken from a study of blood T cell repertoires in COVID-19. Across the study: Italy, Spain and the United States were the sources of the convalescent and acute COVID-19 samples. From T cells, B-cell-depleted T cells, or PBMCs came the material, which was cDNA or gDNA.

Clinical history reported by participants formed the basis on which cohorts were assigned. What was sequenced was PBMCs or T cells enriched from blood (not recorded which). V is TRBV19 and J is TRBJ1-4; 7 bases match TRBD1. This receptor was identified in a woman in her forties or fifties with acute COVID-19. CDR3 in amino acids: CASTRQGREKLFF. The CDR3 DNA follows: TGTGCCAGTACCCGACAGGGTCGGGAAAAACTGTTTTTT.